One sample yielded the 3 T cell receptor beta chains listed below, sequenced in a study of circulating CD8 cells and anti-PD-1 response in melanoma (TCRdb year 2020). Sequenced on a NextSeq 500. The QIAseq Immune Repertoire RNA Library Kit, Human TCR Panel was used to prepare TCR libraries from around 14 ng of total RNA. TCRdb passed the public sequencing reads through fastp at Q25 and MiXCR, retaining productive beta sequences. Rows with a matching CDR3 protein are joined into one entry that keeps the most common DNA and genes. A total of about 990 distinct CDR3 sequences appear in this sample, about 9.4% of them only once. 54% of the sample is in the top ten clones. Using a BD FACSAria II cell sorter, four subsets defined by PD-1 and/or TIGIT were sorted from live CD3+CD8+TCRalphabeta+ cells. The starting material was CD8+ T cells from PBMCs, obtained at baseline or after one month of anti-PD-1 therapy (not recorded which). The receptors derive from a human donor with melanoma.

This clonotype has only a few counts. The chain has TRBV7-3 and TRBJ2-7, with 9 bases fitting TRBD2. This CDR3 region has 15 residues. The junction had 12 bases not matched to a gene; V was cut back by 5 bases and J by 7 bases. From germline, CDR1 is SGHTA and CDR2 FQGTGA. The CDR3 DNA is TGTGCCAGCAGCCCGGGGGCCGCTAGCGGGGAAGAGCAGTACTTC. This translates into CASSPGAASGEEQYF.

The V call is TRBV7-2, the J call TRBJ2-1; 9 nucleotides agree with TRBD1. V dropped 5 bases and J dropped 4; count of bases not matched to a gene: 3. Germline lookup yields CDR1 SGHTA and CDR2 FQGNSA. This CDR3 has 14 amino acids. The CDR3 region is CASSPGTGYNEQFF. CDR3 nucleotides: TGTGCCAGCAGCCCTGGGACAGGGTACAATGAGCAGTTCTTC.

This clonotype qualifies as medium-sized. This chain links TRBV6-6 with TRBJ1-1; D remains unclear. The ends were cut back, 4 bases at V and 2 bases at J, with 5 bases in the middle. The CDR3 has 12 residues. Germline CDR1 is MNHNY and CDR2 is SVGAGI (reference sequence). This CDR3 is CASSFVNTEAFF. The CDR3, as DNA: TGTGCCAGCAGTTTTGTTAACACTGAAGCTTTCTTT.